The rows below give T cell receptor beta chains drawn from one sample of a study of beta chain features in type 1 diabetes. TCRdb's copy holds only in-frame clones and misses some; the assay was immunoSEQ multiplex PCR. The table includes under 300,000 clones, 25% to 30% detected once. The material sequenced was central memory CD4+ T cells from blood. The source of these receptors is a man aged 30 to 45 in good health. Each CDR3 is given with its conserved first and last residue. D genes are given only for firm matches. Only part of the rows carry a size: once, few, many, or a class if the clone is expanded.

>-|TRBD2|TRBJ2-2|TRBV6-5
CASNQRGHTGELFF
TGTGCCAGCAACCAGCGGGGTCACACCGGGGAGCTGTTTTTT
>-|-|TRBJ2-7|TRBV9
CASSVEGESEQYF
TGTGCCAGCAGCGTAGAGGGGGAATCCGAGCAGTACTTC
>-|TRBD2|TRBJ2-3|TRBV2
CASSEGLAVRTDTQYF
TGTGCCAGCAGTGAGGGTCTAGCGGTAAGGACAGATACGCAGTATTTT
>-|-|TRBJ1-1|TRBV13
CASSFTTVNTEAFF
TGTGCCAGCAGCTTTACGACGGTGAACACTGAAGCTTTCTTT
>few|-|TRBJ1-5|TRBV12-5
CASGRTDNQPQHF
TGTGCTAGTGGCCGGACAGATAATCAGCCCCAGCATTTT
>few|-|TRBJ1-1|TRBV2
CASSDSYTEAFF
TGTGCCAGCAGTGACAGTTACACTGAAGCTTTCTTT
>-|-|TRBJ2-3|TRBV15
CATSRESVGVLVTDTQYF
TGTGCCACCAGCAGAGAGTCCGTCGGAGTACTCGTCACAGATACGCAGTATTTT
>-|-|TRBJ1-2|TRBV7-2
CASSLGTSYGYTF
TGTGCCAGCAGCTTAGGGACCAGTTATGGCTACACCTTC
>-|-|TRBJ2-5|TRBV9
CASSPTGAREETQYF
TGTGCCAGCAGCCCAACCGGGGCCCGGGAGGAGACCCAGTACTTC
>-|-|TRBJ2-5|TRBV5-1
CASSQTGKRAQETQYF
TGTGCCAGCAGCCAAACGGGGAAAAGGGCCCAAGAGACCCAGTACTTC
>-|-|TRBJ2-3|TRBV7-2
CASSGSTDTQYF
TGTGCCAGCAGCGGCAGCACAGATACGCAGTATTTT
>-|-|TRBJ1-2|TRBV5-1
CASSLENPDYGYTF
TGCGCCAGCAGCTTGGAGAACCCCGACTATGGCTACACCTTC
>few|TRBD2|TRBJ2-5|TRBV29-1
CSVGGFSGGSPETQYF
TGCAGCGTTGGGGGTTTTAGCGGGGGTTCACCGGAGACCCAGTACTTC
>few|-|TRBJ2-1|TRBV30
CAWSRSVVEQFF
TGTGCCTGGAGTAGAAGCGTTGTTGAGCAGTTCTTC
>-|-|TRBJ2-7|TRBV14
CASSQGLVYEQYF
TGTGCCAGCAGCCAAGGCCTAGTCTACGAGCAGTACTTC
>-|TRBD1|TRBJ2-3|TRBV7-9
CASSSTGTGYTDTQYF
TGTGCCAGCAGCTCTACCGGGACAGGATACACAGATACGCAGTATTTT
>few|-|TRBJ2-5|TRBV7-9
CASSLVGRQETQYF
TGTGCCAGCAGCTTAGTCGGTCGGCAAGAGACCCAGTACTTC
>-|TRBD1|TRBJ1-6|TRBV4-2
CASSQVPPGTGGSSPLHF
TGTGCCAGCAGCCAAGTCCCCCCCGGGACAGGGGGCAGTTCACCCCTCCACTTT
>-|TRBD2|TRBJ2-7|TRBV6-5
CASSVSGTRAYEQYF
TGTGCCAGCAGCGTTTCCGGGACTAGAGCCTACGAGCAGTACTTC
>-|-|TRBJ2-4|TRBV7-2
CASSHLADLAKNIQYF
TGTGCCAGCAGCCATCTAGCTGACCTAGCCAAAAACATTCAGTACTTC
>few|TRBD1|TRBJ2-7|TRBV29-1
CSVAIGTGGHEQYF
TGCAGCGTTGCAATTGGAACAGGGGGCCACGAGCAGTACTTC
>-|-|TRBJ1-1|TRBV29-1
CSARAHMNTEAFF
TGCAGCGCTCGGGCCCACATGAACACTGAAGCTTTCTTT
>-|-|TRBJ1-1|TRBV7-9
CASSSSRVPNTEAFF
TGTGCCAGCAGCTCCTCCAGGGTTCCAAACACTGAAGCTTTCTTT
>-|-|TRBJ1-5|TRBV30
CAWSVGGSNQPQHF
TGTGCCTGGAGTGTAGGAGGTAGCAATCAGCCCCAGCATTTT
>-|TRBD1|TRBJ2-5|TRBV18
CASSPLRTGEETQYF
TGTGCCAGCTCACCATTGAGGACAGGGGAAGAGACCCAGTACTTC
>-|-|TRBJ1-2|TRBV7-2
CASSQGQEFNYGYTF
TGTGCCAGCAGCCAAGGCCAGGAGTTTAACTATGGCTACACCTTC
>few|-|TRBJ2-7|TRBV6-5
CAAQGGGYEQYF
TGTGCCGCTCAAGGAGGGGGCTACGAGCAGTACTTC
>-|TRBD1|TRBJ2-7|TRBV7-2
CASSYAGTGSNEQYF
TGTGCCAGCAGCTATGCCGGGACAGGGAGTAACGAGCAGTACTTC
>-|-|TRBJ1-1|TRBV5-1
CASSSLGAEATEAFF
TGCGCCAGCAGCTCATTGGGGGCGGAAGCCACTGAAGCTTTCTTT
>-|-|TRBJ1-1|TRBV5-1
CASSPGLNGAEAFF
TGCGCCAGCAGCCCAGGTCTGAACGGCGCTGAAGCTTTCTTT
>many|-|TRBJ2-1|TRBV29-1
CSVDVRVKPYNEQFF
TGCAGCGTTGATGTCAGAGTCAAGCCATACAATGAGCAGTTCTTC
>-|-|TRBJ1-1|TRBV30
CAWSAPGTANTEAFF
TGTGCCTGGAGTGCCCCCGGGACCGCAAACACTGAAGCTTTCTTT
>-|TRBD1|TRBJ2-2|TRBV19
CASSPWGQGITGELFF
TGTGCCAGTAGTCCATGGGGACAGGGGATCACCGGGGAGCTGTTTTTT
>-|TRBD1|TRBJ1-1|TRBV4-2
CASSQEGQGQTEAFF
TGTGCCAGCAGCCAAGAGGGACAGGGCCAAACTGAAGCTTTCTTT
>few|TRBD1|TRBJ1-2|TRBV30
CAWDRDRGIYGYTF
TGTGCCTGGGACCGGGACAGAGGCATCTATGGCTACACCTTC
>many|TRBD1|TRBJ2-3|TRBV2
CASMRDRPTSTDTQYF
TGTGCCAGCATGAGGGACAGGCCGACTAGCACAGATACGCAGTATTTT
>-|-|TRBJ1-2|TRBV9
CASSVGGYYGYTF
TGTGCCAGCAGCGTAGGCGGATACTATGGCTACACCTTC
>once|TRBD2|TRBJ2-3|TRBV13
CASSLSFTSGTDTQYF
TGTGCCAGCAGCTTAAGTTTTACTAGCGGGACAGATACGCAGTATTTT
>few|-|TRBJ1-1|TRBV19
CASSNRAENTEAFF
TGTGCCAGTAGTAACAGGGCCGAGAACACTGAAGCTTTCTTT
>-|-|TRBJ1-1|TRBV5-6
CASSREGGTEAFF
TGTGCCAGCAGCCGGGAGGGAGGGACTGAAGCTTTCTTT
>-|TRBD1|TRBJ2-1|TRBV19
CASSVVGQVISYNEQFF
TGTGCCAGTAGTGTTGTCGGACAGGTGATATCCTACAATGAGCAGTTCTTC
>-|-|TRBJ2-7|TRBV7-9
CASSPDDVAYEQYF
TGTGCCAGCAGCCCGGATGATGTGGCCTACGAGCAGTACTTC
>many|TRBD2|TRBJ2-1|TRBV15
CATHPGTSGYNEQFF
TGTGCCACCCATCCCGGGACTAGCGGTTACAATGAGCAGTTCTTC
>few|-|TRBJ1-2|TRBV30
CAWSVPGTRTWRGYTF
TGTGCCTGGAGTGTACCCGGGACACGAACTTGGCGTGGCTACACCTTC
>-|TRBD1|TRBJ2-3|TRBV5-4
CASSPADRGAQYF
TGTGCCAGCAGCCCCGCCGACAGGGGGGCGCAGTATTTT
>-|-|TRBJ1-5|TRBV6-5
CASSYSRGMSNQPQHF
TGTGCCAGCAGTTACTCGAGAGGGATGAGCAATCAGCCCCAGCATTTT
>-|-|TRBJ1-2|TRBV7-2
CASSHRQVYGYTF
TGTGCCAGCAGCCACAGACAGGTCTATGGCTACACCTTC
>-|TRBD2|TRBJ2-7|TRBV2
CASNTGLGSYEQYF
TGTGCCAGCAATACCGGACTAGGGTCCTACGAGCAGTACTTC
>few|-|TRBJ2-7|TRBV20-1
CSAMTSYEQYF
TGCAGTGCTATGACTTCCTACGAGCAGTACTTC
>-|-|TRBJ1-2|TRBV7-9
CASSLGATRNYGYTF
TGTGCCAGCAGCTTAGGAGCCACTCGAAATTATGGCTACACCTTC
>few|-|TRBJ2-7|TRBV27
CASSSPGRISYEQYF
TGTGCCAGCAGTTCCCCGGGGAGAATTTCCTACGAGCAGTACTTC
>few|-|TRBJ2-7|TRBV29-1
CSVVGLLPGGYEQYF
TGCAGCGTTGTGGGGCTGCTACCCGGGGGTTACGAGCAGTACTTC